These 14 T cell receptor beta chains share one sample of origin, sequenced in a study of CD8+ T cells in alopecia areata. Extracted RNA was reverse transcribed into cDNA, the sequencing template. Clones were sequenced by immunoSEQ multiplex PCR, and TCRdb holds only the in-frame ones, with some missing. The repertoire includes around 190,000 clones, roughly 66% of them detected once, and approximately 0.93% sits in the top ten. Specified treatment: oral pan-JAK inhibitor, 5-10 mg twice daily. Specimen: CD4+ T cells sorted from blood, collected at week 24, from a patient treated with tofacitinib. Every receptor here comes from a human donor with alopecia areata.

This clone was found a few times. The chain joins TRBV11-3 to TRBJ1-1; D not certain. The V gene lost 10 bases and the J gene lost 3 bases, with 12 bases spanning the gap. Germline V gene lookup returns CDR1 SGHNT and CDR2 YENEEA. The CDR3 contains 12 residues. The DNA for the CDR3 is TGTGCCACCGCTGACACGGACACTGAAGCTTTCTTT. Protein sequence: CATADTDTEAFF.

The chain has TRBV4-3 and TRBJ2-3; D is unclear. The germline V gene encodes CDR1 LGHNA and CDR2 YSLEER. The CDR3 consists of 13 residues. The germline V and J ends were trimmed by 2 bases and 6 bases, with 9 bases remaining between them. As DNA, the CDR3 is TGCGCCAGCAGCCAAACCCACAGTGATACGCAGTATTTT. Amino acid sequence: CASSQTHSDTQYF.

This clone has more than one count but fewer than ten. J is TRBJ1-1 and V is TRBV9; 8 nucleotides align to TRBD1. CDR3 length equals 13 residues. Germline V gene data show CDR1 as SGDLS and CDR2 as YYNGEE. V was clipped by 2 bases and J by 7 bases; unmatched bases: 4. CDR3: CASSVQGAGEAFF. CDR3 bases: TGTGCCAGCAGCGTTCAGGGGGCGGGTGAAGCTTTCTTT.

This clone was seen just once. CDR3 DNA sequence: TGTGCCACCTCTTCGGGGGTGACGAGAACTGAAGCTTTCTTT. Residues: CATSSGVTRTEAFF. The chain carries TRBV7-2 and TRBJ1-1; the D gene is possibly TRBD1 (5 bases). Trimming cost V 10 bases and J 5 bases, with 20 bases left between them. There are 14 residues in the CDR3. Per germline, CDR1 SGHTA and CDR2 FQGNSA.

There are a few counts of this clone. Different DNA sequences within this sample yield the same CDR3. CDR3 protein: CSADRGNTGELFF. The CDR3 coding sequence is TGCAGCGCCGACAGGGGTAACACCGGGGAGCTGTTTTTT. The chain joins TRBV29-1 to TRBJ2-2, with 8 bases that match TRBD1. With V trimmed by 7 bases and J by 2 bases, 3 bases remained unmatched. Germline V gene sequence: CDR1 SQVTM, CDR2 ANQGSEA. The CDR3 runs 13 residues.

The V and J genes are TRBV29-1 and TRBJ1-1; D is uncertain. Germline V gene data show CDR1 as SQVTM and CDR2 as ANQGSEA. This CDR3 has 11 residues. Trimming stripped 7 bases from V and 1 base from J, with 7 bases between. CDR3 protein: CSALRNTEAFF. The CDR3 bases are TGCAGCGCCTTAAGGAACACTGAAGCTTTCTTT.

This clone was found once. This chain uses TRBV29-1 with TRBJ2-7; TRBD1 matches at 7 bases. V dropped 6 bases and J dropped 2; count of bases not matched to a gene: 7. The CDR3 is 13 residues long. Germline lookup yields CDR1 SQVTM and CDR2 ANQGSEA. CDR3 protein: CSVTGTVTYEQYF. CDR3 nucleotide sequence: TGCAGCGTAACCGGGACAGTAACCTACGAGCAGTACTTC.

CDR3 region: CAWSVGSGPQETQYF. The CDR3 region has the DNA TGTGCCTGGAGTGTGGGCAGCGGGCCGCAAGAGACCCAGTACTTC. The chain joins TRBV30 to TRBJ2-5; the D gene is possibly TRBD2 (6 bases). V gave up 0 bases and J gave up 2 bases, with 13 bases separating them. The CDR3 has 15 residues. The germline V gene has CDR1 GTSNPN and CDR2 SVGIG (reference sequence).

In this sample, this clone turned up a few times. This chain connects TRBV5-1 to TRBJ2-3; 8 bases fit TRBD1. J was trimmed by 2 bases and V by 4 bases; bases with no gene match: 9. Germline V CDR1 and CDR2: SGHRS, YFSETQ. The length of the CDR3 is 16 residues. Written as DNA, the CDR3 is TGCGCCAGCAGCACAGGACAGGGCGGATTCACAGATACGCAGTATTTT. It translates to CASSTGQGGFTDTQYF.

This chain connects TRBV2 to TRBJ1-6, with 9 bases lining up with TRBD1. V shed 8 bases and J 6 bases; nucleotides not matched to a gene: 2. This CDR3 has 13 amino acids. Germline CDR1 is SNHLY and CDR2 is FYNNEI. The CDR3 DNA is TGTGCCAGCCGGGACAGGGTTAATTCACCCCTCCACTTT. This sequence encodes CASRDRVNSPLHF.

The gene calls are TRBV2 and TRBJ1-2; no firm D call. The CDR3 extends over 14 amino acids. V was trimmed by 0 bases and J by 1 base, leaving 6 bases between them. Germline CDR1 reads SNHLY; CDR2 reads FYNNEI. The CDR3 nucleotides read TGTGCCAGCAGTGAAGCCCGGAATAACTATGGCTACACCTTC. Its translation: CASSEARNNYGYTF.

This chain connects TRBV29-1 to TRBJ2-1; weak D call: TRBD1 (5 bases). V was cut by 5 bases and J by 8 bases, with 16 bases left in between. The CDR3 length is 13 residues. Germline values: CDR1 SQVTM, CDR2 ANQGSEA. The CDR3: CSVRARALDEQFF. The CDR3 DNA reads TGCAGCGTTAGGGCCAGGGCCTTGGATGAGCAGTTCTTC.

DNA of the CDR3: TGCAGCGCCCAGAGGGCGGTGAGAGCTTTCTTT. This gives the protein CSAQRAVRAFF. This sequence joins TRBV29-1 and TRBJ1-1; no firm D call. CDR3 length equals 11 residues. Per the germline V gene, CDR1 is SQVTM and CDR2 is ANQGSEA. V lost 7 bases to trimming and J lost 10 bases, with 16 bases between them.

V gene TRBV23-1 combines with J gene TRBJ1-6, with 7 bases fitting TRBD1. TRBV23-1 is treated as an ORF (open reading frame) with a function not yet certain. The CDR3 covers 15 residues. V lost 1 base, J lost 9 bases, and 6 bases stayed unmatched. The CDR3 bases are TGCGCCAGCAGTCAATTGGGACAGTTGGTTTCACCCCTCCACTTT. Translation: CASSQLGQLVSPLHF.